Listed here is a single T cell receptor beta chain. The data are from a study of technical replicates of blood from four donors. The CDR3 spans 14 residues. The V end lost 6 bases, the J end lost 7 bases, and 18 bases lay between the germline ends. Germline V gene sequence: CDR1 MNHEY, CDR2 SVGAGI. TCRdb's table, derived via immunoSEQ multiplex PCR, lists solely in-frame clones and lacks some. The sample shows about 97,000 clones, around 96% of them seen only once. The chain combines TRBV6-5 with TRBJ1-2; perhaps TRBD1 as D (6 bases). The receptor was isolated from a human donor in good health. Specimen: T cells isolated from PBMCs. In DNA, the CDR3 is TGTGCCAGCAGCTCCGGGACAAGCGCTAGTGGCTACACCTTC. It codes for CASSSGTSASGYTF.